This TCR beta chain was obtained from a study of OX40 agonist ivuxolimab in advanced cancers. Profiled with immunoSEQ multiplex PCR; TCRdb holds only in-frame clones, not every one. Found here are 96,000 or so clones, less than 95% of them singletons; the top ten hold under 2%. This clone was seen once. The antigen remains unidentified. General study results and limits: The mean number of expanded clones was higher in CD8+ T cells than in CD4+.

This specimen consisted of CD4+ or CD8+ T cells sorted from blood, obtained in a trial of the OX40 agonist ivuxolimab. This clonotype was sampled from an adult with an advanced solid tumor such as melanoma, head and neck, liver or kidney cancer.

CDR3 sequence (DNA): TGTGCCAGCAGCGTAGGTCCAGCGGGAGATAGCACCGGGGAGCTGTTTTTT. Translated: CASSVGPAGDSTGELFF. V usage is TRBV9 and J usage is TRBJ2-2, with TRBD2 matching 8 bases. J gave up 4 bases and V 0 bases, and 8 bases lay outside the gene matches. Germline assignment: CDR1 SGDLS and CDR2 YYNGEE. This CDR3 contains 17 residues.